A single T cell receptor (beta chain) is shown here with its context. As yet, its antigen is unknown. This sample was included in a study of T cell responses to AZD1222 COVID-19 vaccine. Assay: immunoSEQ multiplex PCR; the TCRdb copy retains only in-frame clones and omits some. The profile shows some 200,000 clones, about 89% of them singletons. General study findings and limits: When two AZD1222 doses had been given, Spike-specific TCR breadth and depth rose. There were repertoire samples only from the period after the peak T cell response. Clonal diversity was possibly underestimated, and white British individuals and females predominated among donors.

The CDR3 contains 13 residues. Germline loops: CDR1 MNHEY, CDR2 SVGAGI. The V gene end was trimmed by 4 bases and the J gene end by 6 bases; junction bases not matched to a gene: 5. This clonotype was obtained from an adult who received the AZD1222 COVID-19 vaccine. The chain is built from TRBV6-5 and TRBJ2-5; 7 bases align to TRBD1. Sample: peripheral blood, taken 28 days after the second AZD1222 dose. The chain's CDR3 is CASSWGQRKTQYF. Written as DNA, the CDR3 is TGTGCCAGCAGTTGGGGACAGCGAAAGACCCAGTACTTC.